What follows are 18 T cell receptor beta chains derived from one specimen sequenced in a study of spatial heterogeneity in lung cancer. Time point here: sample taken at primary tumor resection. These receptors have no identified antigens. MiXCR was run by TCRdb on the 5' RACE reads, yielding one entry per CDR3 protein. The profile shows 20,000 to 25,000 distinct CDR3 sequences, 8.8% of them singletons. Broader study findings: Intratumoral expanded alpha and beta TCR counts were found to track tumor mutation counts.

The starting material was lung tumor tissue, obtained at surgery. Receptor source: a male donor with early-stage non-small cell lung cancer.

This chain connects TRBV28 to TRBJ2-3; D is perhaps TRBD1 (8 bases). V dropped 5 bases and J dropped 3 bases, with 18 bases sitting between them. Germline V CDR1 and CDR2: MDHEN, SYDVKM. The CDR3 consists of 16 residues. The CDR3 protein is CASSSPQGEGTDTQYF. The CDR3 DNA reads TGTGCCAGCAGTAGCCCACAGGGGGAGGGGACAGATACGCAGTATTTT.

This clonotype has a count of ten or more. The chain joins TRBV7-9 to TRBJ2-3; D unresolved. The CDR3 has 11 residues. Deletions cut 3 bases from V and 6 bases from J, with 4 bases between. The germline V gene has CDR1 SEHNR and CDR2 FQNEAQ (reference sequence). The CDR3 is CASSFADTQYF. The CDR3 DNA reads TGTGCCAGCAGCTTTGCCGATACGCAGTATTTT.

As DNA, the CDR3 is TGTGCCAGCAGTTTTGGTACAGGAGAGACCCAGTACTTC. This codes for CASSFGTGETQYF. The V gene is TRBV12-3 or TRBV12-4, the J gene TRBJ2-5; D possibly corresponds to TRBD1 (5 bases). Trimming stripped 3 bases from V and 4 bases from J, with 9 bases between. The CDR3 totals 13 residues.

In its sample, this clonotype was seen many times. The chain recombines TRBV6-2 or TRBV6-3 with TRBJ1-1; no clear D. Germline V gives CDR1 MNHEY, CDR2 SVGEGT. The V end was cut by 2 bases, the J end by 6 bases, with 16 bases between. The length of the CDR3 is 15 residues. CDR3 in amino acids: CASSYGPGMRAEAFF. The DNA of the CDR3 is TGTGCCAGCAGTTACGGTCCCGGGATGAGGGCTGAAGCTTTCTTT.

This clonotype has at least ten counts. This chain connects TRBV7-2 to TRBJ1-5; the D is unclear. CDR3 length: 15 amino acids. CDR1 is SGHTA and CDR2 is FQGNSA in the germline V gene. Deletions cut 2 bases from V and 0 bases from J, with 8 bases between. The CDR3 loop is CASSLSWDSNQPQHF. CDR3 coding DNA: TGTGCCAGCAGCTTAAGCTGGGATAGCAATCAGCCCCAGCATTTT.

The table lists this clonotype with many counts. This chain connects TRBV6-5 to TRBJ2-7, with TRBD1 matching 10 bases. CDR3 length: 17 residues. The V gene end was trimmed by 0 bases and the J gene end by 4 bases; junction bases not matched to a gene: 9. Germline values: CDR1 MNHEY, CDR2 SVGAGI. As DNA, the CDR3 is TGTGCCAGCAGTTACTCAACCCAGACAGGGGGCGCGTACGAGCAGTACTTC. Protein product: CASSYSTQTGGAYEQYF.

This clonotype occurred many times. The chain recombines TRBV4-1 with TRBJ2-1; weak D call: TRBD2 (5 bases). This CDR3 has 15 residues. Per germline, CDR1 MGHRA and CDR2 YSYEKL. Trimming left V 4 bases short and J 7 bases short, with 17 bases between. CDR3 coding DNA: TGCGCCAGCAGCCCCCCCGATAAGGGCGGGAATGAGCAGTTCTTC. Protein: CASSPPDKGGNEQFF.

This clonotype came up many times. The chain couples TRBV5-6 to TRBJ2-7, with 8 bases matching TRBD1. The trim removed 4 bases at V and 6 bases at J, leaving 15 bases unmatched. Germline V CDR1 and CDR2: SGHDT, YYEEEE. CDR3 length: 16 residues. The CDR3 coding sequence is TGTGCCAGCAGCGACACCGGGACAGGAACTCCGGGCGAGCAGTACTTC. Its translation is CASSDTGTGTPGEQYF.

This clonotype was seen ten or more times. The V call is TRBV4-1, the J call TRBJ1-2; 7 bases match TRBD1. J gave up 3 bases and V 1 base, and 2 bases lay outside the gene matches. The germline V gene has CDR1 MGHRA and CDR2 YSYEKL. The CDR3 length is 14 residues. Here the CDR3 reads CASSQGQGHYGYTF. For the CDR3, the DNA is TGCGCCAGCAGCCAAGGACAGGGACACTATGGCTACACCTTC.

Ten or more counts support this clonotype. The J gene is TRBJ1-2, the V gene TRBV5-6; perhaps TRBD1 as D (6 bases). CDR1 and CDR2 from the germline V gene are SGHDT and YYEEEE. V was clipped by 4 bases and J by 4 bases, with 14 bases between them. The CDR3 totals 14 residues. CDR3 nucleotide sequence: TGTGCCAGCAGCCAGGGGCGGAGCGCCTATGGCTACACCTTC. This encodes CASSQGRSAYGYTF.

This clonotype was recorded at least ten times. V is TRBV7-2 and J is TRBJ2-1; 8 bases map to TRBD2. This CDR3 region has 14 residues. J lost 8 bases, V lost 2 bases, and 5 bases had no gene match. Per germline, CDR1 SGHTA and CDR2 FQGNSA. For the CDR3, the DNA is TGTGCCAGCAGCTTAACGGGAGGGCCCCATGAGCAGTTCTTC. Protein product: CASSLTGGPHEQFF. Filled out from reference TRBV7-2 and TRBJ2-1, the complete variable domain reads GAGVSQSPSNKVTEKGKDVELRCDPISGHTALYWYRQSLGQGLEFLIYFQGNSAPDKSGLPSDRFSAERTGGSVSTLTIQRTQQEDSAVYLCASSLTGGPHEQFFGPGTRLTVL.

The CDR3 spells CAVTPVGSQPQHF. The CDR3 nucleotides read TGTGCCGTCACCCCCGTAGGGAGTCAGCCCCAGCATTTT. The genes are TRBV28 and TRBJ1-5; D not resolved. CDR3 length: 13 residues. Trimming removed 11 bases from V and 6 bases from J, with 17 bases in between. Germline V lookup: CDR1 MDHEN, CDR2 SYDVKM.

The gene calls are TRBV6-5 and TRBJ1-1; no firm D call. The germline V gene has CDR1 MNHEY and CDR2 SVGAGI. Deletions cut 6 bases from V and 5 bases from J, with 16 bases between. The length of the CDR3 is 14 residues. DNA for the CDR3: TGTGCCAGCAGGCTACTCGGTGCGGGGACTGAAGCTTTCTTT. It yields the protein CASRLLGAGTEAFF.

This chain uses TRBV3-1 with TRBJ2-7; 8 positions agree with TRBD1. The J segment lost 3 bases and the V segment lost 4 bases, leaving 8 bases of the junction unmatched. The CDR3 extends over 15 amino acids. Germline V CDR1 and CDR2: LGHDT, YNNKEL (reference sequence). The CDR3 DNA sequence: TGTGCCAGCAGCCTTTCGCGGACAGGGAGCTACGAGCAGTACTTC. Amino acids: CASSLSRTGSYEQYF.

The chain is built from TRBV20-1 and TRBJ1-1; no firm D call. The CDR3 is 10 residues long. The ends were cut back, 0 bases at V and 8 bases at J, with 4 bases in the middle. From germline, CDR1 is DFQATT and CDR2 SNEGSKA (reference sequence). CDR3 DNA: TGCAGTGCTAGAGATTACGAAGCTTTCTTT. The encoded protein is CSARDYEAFF.

This clonotype appeared many times. The chain carries TRBV28 and TRBJ2-5; D gene unclear. Germline values: CDR1 MDHEN, CDR2 SYDVKM. V was pared by 5 bases and J by 4 bases, with 14 bases between. The CDR3 loop spans 14 amino acids. The CDR3 region is CASSLQQSPETQYF. CDR3 sequence (DNA): TGTGCCAGCAGTCTACAACAAAGCCCAGAGACCCAGTACTTC. Full variable domain (outside the CDR3, taken from reference TRBV28 and TRBJ2-5): DVKVTQSSRYLVKRTGEKVFLECVQDMDHENMFWYRQDPGLGLRLIYFSYDVKMKEKGDIPEGYSVSREKKERFSLILESASTNQTSMYLCASSLQQSPETQYFGPGTRLLVL.

The gene calls are TRBV28 and TRBJ2-1, with TRBD2 matching over 8 bases. Looked up from germline, CDR1 is MDHEN and CDR2 is SYDVKM. Trimming at V came to 6 bases and at J to 2 bases, leaving 6 bases not matched to a gene. This CDR3 region has 15 residues. CDR3 nucleotide sequence: TGTGCCAGCAGGCCAGCGGGAGCGGCCTACAATGAGCAGTTCTTC. Amino acid sequence: CASRPAGAAYNEQFF.

The genes are TRBV11-1 and TRBJ2-4, with TRBD1 matching 9 bases. CDR1 is SGHAT and CDR2 is FQDESV in the germline V gene (reference sequence). This CDR3 has 20 amino acids. J was trimmed by 7 bases and V by 5 bases; bases with no gene match: 24. The CDR3 DNA reads as TGTGCCAGCAGCGAACACGCAGCAGGGACAGGGCGGGTGAATAGGAACATTCAGTACTTC. This translates into CASSEHAAGTGRVNRNIQYF.